These 11 T cell receptor beta chains came from one sample sequenced in a study of T-cell memory formation after mild COVID-19. TCRdb called the 5' RACE reads again in MiXCR, with one record for every CDR3 protein. The data contain about half a million distinct CDR3 sequences, 15% to 20% of them singletons. The sample taken for sequencing was PBMCs or a T cell subset sorted from them (not recorded which). These TCRs come from an adult woman who had mild COVID-19 (a few samples of this study predate the infection). Cell type and time point are not known.

The chain has TRBV6-2 or TRBV6-3 and TRBJ2-7; 8 bases fit TRBD2. The germline V gene encodes CDR1 MNHEY and CDR2 SVGEGT. V dropped 4 bases and J dropped 0; count of bases not matched to a gene: 11. The CDR3 runs 17 residues. CDR3 sequence: CASSSLISGALSYEQYF. The CDR3 DNA sequence: TGTGCCAGCAGTTCCCTCATTAGCGGGGCCCTCTCCTACGAGCAGTACTTC.

The chain has TRBV30 and TRBJ2-1; 7 bases are shared with TRBD2. Germline assignment: CDR1 GTSNPN and CDR2 SVGIG (reference sequence). The CDR3 is 14 residues long. V dropped 2 bases and J dropped 0; count of bases not matched to a gene: 1. CDR3 bases: TGTGCCTGGAGTCGCGGGAGCTCCTACAATGAGCAGTTCTTC. Protein: CAWSRGSSYNEQFF.

The rearrangement joins TRBV11-2 to TRBJ2-3; TRBD1 matches 9 bases. Germline V gene sequence: CDR1 SGHAT, CDR2 FQNNGV. The trim removed 6 bases at V and 0 bases at J, leaving 7 bases unmatched. The CDR3 contains 16 residues. The CDR3 loop reads CASSPQGATSTDTQYF. CDR3 nucleotide sequence: TGTGCCAGCAGTCCACAGGGGGCGACTAGCACAGATACGCAGTATTTT.

The chain carries TRBV19 and TRBJ1-1; D uncertain. CDR1 LNHDA and CDR2 SQIVND come from the germline V gene (reference sequence). Deletions cut 10 bases from V and 6 bases from J, with 21 bases between. This CDR3 has 14 amino acids. DNA of the CDR3: TGTGCCACCTCAGGACCGACATTAGACCCTGAAGCTTTCTTT. Encoded protein: CATSGPTLDPEAFF.

The chain combines TRBV28 with TRBJ2-7; 8 bases fit TRBD1. This CDR3 has 16 amino acids. Germline CDR1 and CDR2: MDHEN and SYDVKM. With V trimmed by 7 bases and J by 0 bases, 11 bases remained unmatched. CDR3 coding DNA: TGTGCCAGCAAAAGGGCGGGGACAGGTTACTCCTACGAGCAGTACTTC. Its translation: CASKRAGTGYSYEQYF.

In this sample, this clonotype turned up a few times. CDR3 bases: TGTGCCAGCAGCCCGGCCGGGACATCAAATGGCTACACCTTC. Translated, it gives CASSPAGTSNGYTF. V is TRBV7-2 and J is TRBJ1-2, with D possibly matching TRBD1 (6 bases). The V end was cut by 5 bases, the J end by 6 bases, with 16 bases between. CDR1 SGHTA and CDR2 FQGNSA come from the germline V gene. The CDR3 sequence is 14 residues long.

This clonotype was seen more than once but under ten times. The rearrangement links TRBV4-1 to TRBJ2-1, with D perhaps assigned TRBD1 or TRBD2 (7 bases each). The CDR3 spans 16 residues. V was trimmed by 1 base and J by 6 bases, leaving 16 bases between them. Germline V gene lookup returns CDR1 MGHRA and CDR2 YSYEKL. DNA of the CDR3: TGCGCCAGCAGCCAAGGGGACAGCGGGGCAGCCAATGAGCAGTTCTTC. It codes for CASSQGDSGAANEQFF.

This chain links TRBV9 with TRBJ2-7, with TRBD2 matching over 9 bases. Germline values: CDR1 SGDLS, CDR2 YYNGEE. V shed 0 bases and J 1 base; nucleotides not matched to a gene: 2. CDR3 length: 15 amino acids. This CDR3 is CASSVASGASYEQYF. CDR3 DNA: TGTGCCAGCAGCGTAGCTAGCGGGGCTTCCTACGAGCAGTACTTC.

This clonotype was seen a few times. This chain uses TRBV4-2 with TRBJ2-7; unclear D gene. This CDR3 is built from 13 residues. Trimming removed 2 bases from V and 5 bases from J, with 10 bases in between. Germline V CDR1 and CDR2: LGHNA, YNFKEQ. The CDR3, as DNA: TGTGCCAGCAGCCAAAGCCCAGCACACGAGCAGTACTTC. It translates to CASSQSPAHEQYF.

V is TRBV7-9 and J is TRBJ2-7; a possible D gene is TRBD2 (6 bases). The CDR3 is made up of 14 amino acids. The V and J ends lost 4 bases and 0 bases respectively, with 10 bases between them. Germline values: CDR1 SEHNR, CDR2 FQNEAQ (reference sequence). The CDR3 protein is CASSWTTASYEQYF. The CDR3 bases are TGTGCCAGCAGCTGGACTACAGCCTCCTACGAGCAGTACTTC.

This clonotype was seen a few times. The V and J genes are TRBV7-9 and TRBJ1-1; D is undetermined. V lost 0 bases and J lost 8, with 10 bases in between. This CDR3 region has 13 residues. Germline V gene sequence: CDR1 SEHNR, CDR2 FQNEAQ (reference sequence). The CDR3 sequence is CASSLAVVREAFF. CDR3 sequence (DNA): TGTGCCAGCAGCTTAGCGGTGGTAAGAGAAGCTTTCTTT.